This T cell receptor (beta chain) was recovered during a study of blood T cell repertoires in COVID-19. Overall study: There were acute and convalescent COVID-19 samples, and they came from the United States, Italy and Spain. T cells, B-cell-depleted T cells, or PBMCs provided the cDNA or gDNA that served as material.

Trimming removed 6 bases at V and 7 bases at J, with 13 bases between. CDR1 and CDR2 (germline): MNHEY, SVGAGI. The CDR3 loop spans 13 amino acids. In the original workflow: Amplification of reference gene primers provided the estimated nucleated cell counts. Measured with immunoSEQ multiplex PCR; TCRdb has only the in-frame clones, and not every one. V, J and clone size derive from that table, while D and trimming were established from the DNA sequence. Among 75,000 to 90,000 clones, roughly 80% were seen once, and the ten largest hold 9.5% to 12%. The origin of this receptor is a human donor in a cohort sampled during active COVID-19. The sample was peripheral blood. This chain joins TRBV6-5 and TRBJ1-5; D is perhaps TRBD1 (5 bases). The CDR3 reads CASSLGGDQPQHF. The DNA for the CDR3 is TGTGCCAGCAGCCTAGGAGGGGACCAGCCCCAGCATTTT.